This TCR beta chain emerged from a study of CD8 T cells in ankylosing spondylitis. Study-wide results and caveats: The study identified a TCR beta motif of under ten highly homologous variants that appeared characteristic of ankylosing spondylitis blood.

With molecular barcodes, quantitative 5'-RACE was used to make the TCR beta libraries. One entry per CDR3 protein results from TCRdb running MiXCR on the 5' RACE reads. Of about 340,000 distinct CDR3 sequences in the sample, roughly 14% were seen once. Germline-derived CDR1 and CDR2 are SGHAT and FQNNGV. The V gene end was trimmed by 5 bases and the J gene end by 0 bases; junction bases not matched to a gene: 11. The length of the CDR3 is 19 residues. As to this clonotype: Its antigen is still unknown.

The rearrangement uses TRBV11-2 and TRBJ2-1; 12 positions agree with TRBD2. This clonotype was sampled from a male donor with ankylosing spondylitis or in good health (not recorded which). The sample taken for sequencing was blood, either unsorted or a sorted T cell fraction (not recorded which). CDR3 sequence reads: CASSRELAGGPSSYNEQFF. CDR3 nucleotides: TGTGCCAGCAGCAGAGAACTAGCGGGAGGTCCCTCCTCCTACAATGAGCAGTTCTTC.